This T cell receptor beta chain was profiled in a study of cytomegalovirus exposure and HLA in healthy donors. From germline, CDR1 is SGHAT and CDR2 FQDESV (reference sequence). V lost 4 bases and J 5 bases, leaving 6 bases between the germline ends. The CDR3 length is 12 residues. Overall study findings and caveats: A few chains linked to CMV were shown in vitro to be specific for CMV antigens.

A multiplex PCR was run with 60 Vbeta primers and 13 Jbeta primers. Sequencing was performed with immunoSEQ multiplex PCR; in TCRdb, only in-frame clones are kept and a portion is missing. The sample records fewer than 120,000 clones, approximately 79% being singletons. In the case of this clone: Its cognate antigen is unknown.

Material: PBMCs. The clonotype was recovered from a man younger than 40 in good health and CMV-seropositive. The chain combines TRBV11-1 with TRBJ2-1; D ambiguous. The CDR3: CASSSPNNEQFF. In DNA form, the CDR3 reads TGTGCCAGCAGCTCCCCCAACAATGAGCAGTTCTTC.